This is a list of T cell receptor beta chains from one sample in a study of blood T cell repertoires in COVID-19. The repertoire was sequenced with immunoSEQ multiplex PCR; TCRdb's copy has only in-frame clones and lacks some. This sample has about 180,000 clones, with around 77% found just once. Sequencing was carried out using peripheral blood. These receptors came from a man aged 70 or older with active or convalescent COVID-19. Each CDR3 is given without its conserved first and last residue.

>13|TRBV5-4
ASSLKQGANYGYT
>17|TRBV5-1
ASSSGLGSRGTWGTEAF
>15|TRBV12-5
ASGLASGTEAYNEQF
>15|TRBV19
ASSAQPGQAYGNTIY
>12|TRBV18
ASSPPRSDYGYT
>13|TRBV10-2
ASRTGGTSNQPQH
>12|TRBV9
ASSLGNYYNEQF
>12|TRBV2
ASRLQGADYGYT
>11|TRBV2
ASSDQGNQPQH
>12|TRBV5-1
ASSPDSSGNTIY
>13|TRBV5-1
ASSLSTSSSSGYT
>11|TRBV6-5
ASSITRVGEQF
>13|TRBV5-5
ASSRSRDTGNEQF
>12|TRBV27
ASSLSWQGYEQY
>12|TRBV3-1/TRBV3-2
ASSQSGSTDTQY
>12|TRBV6-5
ASRITGGAGGYT
>13|TRBV6-6
ASSNGGRSYNEQF
>12|TRBV18
ASSPPSGKYEQY
>11|TRBV30
AWSASRRETQY
>12|TRBV18
ASSPDSNTGELF
>13|TRBV6-5
ASSYQPTADRGYT
>12|TRBV9
ASSGPRLDYGYT
>12|TRBV5-4
ASSSMGFTGELF
>12|TRBV9
ASSRSGGGDTQY
>14|TRBV10-3
AISESGTSGQETQY
>14|TRBV4-2
ASSQVSLDLGEKLF
>14|TRBV28
ASSSHSTGGGLGAF
>12|TRBV6-8
ASGGGTSSYEQY
>12|TRBV5-1
ASSWDSNTGELF
>14|TRBV5-1
ASRGLAGGLANEQF
>14|TRBV11-3
ASSFRLAGGQETQY
>12|TRBV19
ASISRFPVSGYT
>11|TRBV5-1
ASSFDSHTEAF
>12|TRBV4-3
ASSQVAGRTEAF
>13|TRBV2
ASLRSGGSGNTIY
>15|TRBV21-1
ASRKGGRASSYNEQF
>11|TRBV9
ASSHGQYYEQY
>12|TRBV11-3
ASSLGGDSYEQY
>13|TRBV18
ASSHTGGAIYEQY
>12|TRBV19
ATTRLAGANEQY
>10|TRBV6-5
ASRQGSTEAF
>14|TRBV3-1/TRBV3-2
ASSQRTGGGNEKLF
>12|TRBV9
ASSPGQAKYEQY
>14|TRBV3-1/TRBV3-2
ASSHTDRGINQPQH
>12|TRBV6-5
ASRMRVAGVGYT
>13|TRBV7-9
ASSLFGGIADEQY
>18|TRBV5-5
ASSLAPSGGVGGSTDTQY
>15|TRBV30
AWRETKTSGRLDTQY
>14|TRBV11-3
ASSSGTGMNTGELF
>12|TRBV27
ASSFSGTPETQY
>15|TRBV23-1
ASSQCIIGRRAYEQY
>13|TRBV6-5
ASSPQGPLSYEQY
>10|TRBV5-4
ASTAGGYGYT
>14|TRBV19
ASSNLPVQTNYGYT
>14|TRBV9
ASTLGEARQSYGYT